This T cell receptor beta chain was recovered during a study of cytomegalovirus exposure and HLA in healthy donors. Turning to the study itself: In an earlier analysis, 95 million to 130 million unique TCR beta sequences were found from 150 million to 200 million T cells.

The study's findings and limits: Reportedly, fewer N-insertions than the approximately 700-donor mean appeared in an Asian-associated ancestry cluster in a later analysis. Generally TCR sequences proved uncommon, though certain public TCRs appeared in numerous donors. Accurate prediction of most subjects' HLA-A and HLA-B alleles from TCR beta sequences was reported.

This clone was observed a few times. Its antigen is still unknown. This PCR relied on a set of 60 Vbeta primers and 13 Jbeta primers. Sequenced by immunoSEQ multiplex PCR; TCRdb stores in-frame clones only, minus some. The repertoire holds approximately 140,000 clones, with around 72% as singletons. The sequence was collected from a woman aged 35 to 49 in good health and CMV-seronegative. The specimen was PBMCs.

This chain's CDR3 is CASRALGERNEKLFF. CDR3 bases: TGTGCCAGCAGGGCGTTAGGGGAACGTAATGAAAAACTGTTTTTT. The V gene is TRBV6-5, the J gene TRBJ1-4; the D gene is possibly TRBD1 (5 bases). V lost 6 bases and J lost 4, with 15 bases in between. Germline lookup yields CDR1 MNHEY and CDR2 SVGAGI. This CDR3 region has 15 residues.